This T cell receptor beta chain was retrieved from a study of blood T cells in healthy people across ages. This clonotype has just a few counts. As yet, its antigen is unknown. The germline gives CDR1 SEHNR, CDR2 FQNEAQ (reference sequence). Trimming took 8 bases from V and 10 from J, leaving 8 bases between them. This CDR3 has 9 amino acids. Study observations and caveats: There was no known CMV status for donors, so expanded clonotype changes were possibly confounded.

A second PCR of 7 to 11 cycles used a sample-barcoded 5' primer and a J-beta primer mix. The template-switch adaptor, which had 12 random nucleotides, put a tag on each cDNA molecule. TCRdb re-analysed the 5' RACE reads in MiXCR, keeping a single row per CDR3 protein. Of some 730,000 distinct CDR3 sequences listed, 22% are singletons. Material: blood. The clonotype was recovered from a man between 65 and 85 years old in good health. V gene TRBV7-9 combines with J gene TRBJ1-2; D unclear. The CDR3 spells CASGSPYTF. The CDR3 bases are TGTGCCAGCGGTTCTCCCTACACCTTC.